This T cell receptor (beta chain) was identified in a study of shared clonotypes between healthy human individuals. Study-wide context: Each donor had three CD4 naive, three CD4 memory, two CD8 naive and one CD8 memory plate.

Deep was the level at which the assay was run. The method was immunoSEQ multiplex PCR; TCRdb's version includes in-frame clones alone and lacks a portion of them. Of hundreds of thousands of clones in the sample, just over 90% were seen once. Naive CD8 cells, CD45RO-negative and positively selected for CCR7, excluded terminally differentiated effector memory CD45RA+ cells. The study drew its donors from healthy HIV-negative adults without recent acute infections or vaccinations. The junction had 9 bases not matched to a gene; V was cut back by 3 bases and J by 2 bases. This CDR3 comprises 16 residues. Per germline, CDR1 SGHAT and CDR2 FQNNGV.

Sequencing was carried out using naive CD8+ T cells sorted from blood. J is TRBJ2-5 and V is TRBV11-2; 7 nucleotides align to TRBD2. This clonotype was obtained from a man aged 30-40 years in good health. The CDR3 sequence is CASSFGLAETQETQYF. CDR3 nucleotide sequence: TGTGCCAGCAGCTTCGGGCTAGCGGAAACTCAAGAGACCCAGTACTTC.